Below, 30 T cell receptor beta chains from the same sample are listed, as sequenced in a study of human T cells and chemical hapten exposure. This sample's time point: patch test 1, 2 weeks after DPC sensitization. The treatment is: therapeutic diphenylcyclopropenone sensitization with weekly scalp DPC. TCRdb recomputed calls from the RACE reads with MiXCR, one row per CDR3 protein. Found here are 150,000 to 200,000 distinct CDR3 sequences, around 13% of them singletons; the top ten hold 1.7%. Material: whole blood, obtained in connection with sensitization to the hapten diphenylcyclopropenone (DPC). These receptors all stem from a woman in her 30s with alopecia areata. Some clones in this sample may be carry-over from other donors' samples.

V usage is TRBV20-1 and J usage is TRBJ2-5, with 8 bases fitting TRBD2. Germline trimming cut 1 base from V and 5 bases from J; bases unmatched to any gene: 9. This CDR3 has 15 residues. Germline V lookup: CDR1 DFQATT, CDR2 SNEGSKA (reference sequence). The CDR3 DNA is TGCAGTGCTAGAGGGATGACTAGCGTTAGGGAGACCCAGTACTTC. Protein product: CSARGMTSVRETQYF.

The chain is built from TRBV7-8 and TRBJ2-2, with a possible D match to TRBD1 (7 bases). Trimming removed 5 bases from V and 9 bases from J, with 16 bases in between. CDR3 length equals 14 residues. The germline gives CDR1 SGHVS, CDR2 FQNEAQ. In DNA, the CDR3 is TGTGCCAGCAGCGTATCACAGGGGAGGTGGGAGCTGTTTTTT. Amino acid sequence: CASSVSQGRWELFF. Filled out from reference TRBV7-8 and TRBJ2-2, the complete variable domain reads GAGVSQSPRYKVAKRGQDVALRCDPISGHVSLFWYQQALGQGPEFLTYFQNEAQLDKSGLPSDRFFAERPEGSVSTLKIQRTQQEDSAVYLCASSVSQGRWELFFGEGSRLTVL.

This rearrangement joins TRBV27 to TRBJ2-3, with D perhaps TRBD2 (6 bases). The germline gives CDR1 MNHEY, CDR2 SMNVEV (reference sequence). This CDR3 has 15 amino acids. Deletions cut 0 bases from V and 1 base from J, with 8 bases between. The DNA of the CDR3 is TGTGCCAGCAGTTTATCCGAGCGGGGCACAGATACGCAGTATTTT. Protein product: CASSLSERGTDTQYF.

This clonotype came up a few times. The chain couples TRBV14 to TRBJ2-1; D may be TRBD2 (7 bases). V gave up 2 bases and J gave up 3 bases, with 14 bases separating them. Germline V lookup: CDR1 SGHDN, CDR2 FVKESK. This CDR3 is 16 amino acids long. This CDR3 reads CASSQPGGPNYNEQFF. Written as DNA, the CDR3 is TGTGCCAGCAGCCAACCCGGGGGGCCAAACTACAATGAGCAGTTCTTC.

This clonotype occurred a few times. CDR3 region: CASSWGLAGMEQFF. DNA for the CDR3: TGCGCCAGCAGCTGGGGGCTAGCGGGAATGGAGCAGTTCTTC. This rearrangement joins TRBV5-1 to TRBJ2-1; 9 positions agree with TRBD2. J was trimmed by 10 bases and V by 3 bases; bases with no gene match: 8. The CDR3 is 14 amino acids. Germline V gene lookup returns CDR1 SGHRS and CDR2 YFSETQ.

The V and J genes are TRBV5-5 and TRBJ2-5; the D gene is possibly TRBD1 (6 bases). Trimming took off 2 bases at V and 1 base at J, with 9 bases between the two ends. Germline CDR1 is SGHKS and CDR2 is YYEKEE (reference sequence). This CDR3 spans 14 amino acids. CDR3: CASSLQGSQETQYF. The CDR3 region has the DNA TGTGCCAGCAGCTTACAGGGTTCCCAAGAGACCCAGTACTTC.

This sequence joins TRBV20-1 and TRBJ2-5, with D possibly matching TRBD1 (6 bases). Germline CDR1 DFQATT, CDR2 SNEGSKA (reference sequence). V was cut by 3 bases and J by 4 bases, with 12 bases left in between. There are 13 residues in the CDR3. The CDR3 reads CSARVGQRETQYF. The CDR3 DNA follows: TGCAGTGCTAGGGTCGGACAGAGAGAGACCCAGTACTTC.

This clonotype was picked up many times. The rearrangement uses TRBV11-2 and TRBJ2-4, with D unresolved. Germline CDR1 SGHAT, CDR2 FQNNGV. Trimming removed 6 bases from V and 0 bases from J, with 12 bases in between. The CDR3 is 15 amino acids. CDR3: CASSFGDLAKNIQYF. CDR3 DNA: TGTGCCAGCAGTTTCGGAGATCTAGCCAAAAACATTCAGTACTTC.

Ten or more counts support this clonotype. One end of the junction varies from germline; a read error may be responsible. V gene TRBV6-2 or TRBV6-3 combines with J gene TRBJ2-3; TRBD2 is a possible D gene (6 bases). CDR1 and CDR2 (germline): MNHEY, SVGEGT. The CDR3 covers 18 residues. The CDR3, as DNA: TGTGCCAGCAGTTACCCCCTAGCGCGGATTGCTAGCACAGATATGCAGTATTTT. Translating it yields CASSYPLARIASTDMQYF.

This clonotype has more than one count but fewer than ten. V gene TRBV29-1 combines with J gene TRBJ2-5, with a tentative D call TRBD2 (5 bases). Trimming left V 4 bases short and J 1 base short, with 7 bases between. CDR1 SQVTM and CDR2 ANQGSEA come from the germline V gene. The CDR3 runs to 12 residues. Here the CDR3 reads CSVVGVQETQYF. Here the CDR3 DNA reads TGCAGCGTTGTCGGGGTCCAAGAGACCCAGTACTTC.

This clonotype has more than one count but fewer than ten. V is TRBV20-1 and J is TRBJ2-3, with D tentatively TRBD2 (6 bases). V was cut by 1 base and J by 5 bases, with 10 bases left in between. Per the germline V gene, CDR1 is DFQATT and CDR2 is SNEGSKA (reference sequence). This CDR3 is built from 13 residues. CDR3 in amino acids: CSARGPGGDTQYF. The CDR3 nucleotides read TGCAGTGCTAGAGGGCCCGGGGGAGATACGCAGTATTTT.

This rearrangement joins TRBV6-5 to TRBJ2-3; TRBD2 matches at 10 bases. V lost 8 bases and J lost 0; bases outside the gene matches: 8. This CDR3 comprises 16 residues. Germline CDR1 MNHEY, CDR2 SVGAGI. The DNA of the CDR3 is TGTGCCAGCCCCCCGGGACTAGCGTCTAGCACAGATACGCAGTATTTT. This codes for CASPPGLASSTDTQYF.

J is TRBJ1-2 and V is TRBV7-2; 7 bases agree with TRBD1. The length of the CDR3 is 15 residues. CDR1 is SGHTA, CDR2 FQGNSA, per germline. J lost 4 bases, V lost 5 bases, and 10 bases had no gene match. The CDR3 here is CASSPLGGDGYGYTF. The CDR3 region has the DNA TGTGCCAGCAGCCCTCTAGGGGGCGATGGCTATGGCTACACCTTC.

CDR3 amino acids: CASSLAPTENTEAFF. CDR3 sequence (DNA): TGTGCCAGCAGCTTAGCTCCTACAGAGAACACTGAAGCTTTCTTT. The V and J genes are TRBV7-9 and TRBJ1-1; unclear D gene. The germline gives CDR1 SEHNR, CDR2 FQNEAQ (reference sequence). Trimming left V 0 bases short and J 1 base short, with 9 bases between. The CDR3 is 15 amino acids.

This clonotype was observed at least ten times. The chain has TRBV7-9 and TRBJ1-1; D is ambiguous. With 5 bases removed from V and 0 bases from J, the gap between germline ends came to 7 bases. In germline, CDR1 is SEHNR, CDR2 FQNEAQ (reference sequence). This CDR3 contains 13 residues. CDR3: CASSPPLNTEAFF. CDR3 DNA: TGTGCCAGCAGCCCGCCGCTGAACACTGAAGCTTTCTTT.

The chain has TRBV4-1 and TRBJ2-1; 10 bases are shared with TRBD2. Germline CDR1 MGHRA, CDR2 YSYEKL. CDR3 length equals 18 residues. V lost 0 bases and J lost 0; bases outside the gene matches: 5. The CDR3 DNA sequence: TGCGCCAGCAGCCAAGATCGAACTAGCGGGGCCTCCTACAATGAGCAGTTCTTC. This translates into CASSQDRTSGASYNEQFF.

This clonotype was picked up many times. The chain uses TRBV7-2 and TRBJ1-5, with D tentatively TRBD1 (5 bases). CDR1 and CDR2 from the germline V gene are SGHTA and FQGNSA. V was clipped by 5 bases and J by 9 bases, with 23 bases between them. This CDR3 comprises 16 residues. The CDR3 region is CASSRGSVARPGPQHF. CDR3 DNA sequence: TGTGCCAGCAGCCGGGGGAGCGTGGCCCGCCCAGGGCCCCAGCATTTT.

This clonotype was seen a few times. This chain joins TRBV9 and TRBJ1-3; TRBD1 aligns across 9 bases. The CDR3 extends over 15 amino acids. With V trimmed by 4 bases and J by 4 bases, 6 bases remained unmatched. Per germline, CDR1 SGDLS and CDR2 YYNGEE. The chain's CDR3 is CASSPRGQGGNTIYF. CDR3 coding DNA: TGTGCCAGCAGCCCACGGGGACAGGGAGGAAACACCATATATTTT.

There are many counts of this clonotype. The chain links TRBV6-6 to TRBJ1-4; a weak D match, TRBD1 (6 bases). V was clipped by 7 bases and J by 3 bases, with 15 bases between them. The CDR3 totals 15 residues. CDR1 and CDR2 (germline): MNHNY, SVGAGI (reference sequence). Written as DNA, the CDR3 is TGTGCCAGCATTGGGCGGGGGGCCCCTAATGAAAAACTGTTTTTT. It encodes CASIGRGAPNEKLFF.

Here the CDR3 reads CASSQALAGEGNEQFF. For the CDR3, the DNA is TGTGCCAGCAGCCAGGCTCTAGCGGGAGAGGGGAATGAGCAGTTCTTC. This chain joins TRBV3-2 and TRBJ2-1; the table names TRBD2, a call not compared with the DNA. TRBV3-2 is an annotated pseudogene. There are 16 residues in the CDR3.

As to this clonotype: A much bigger clone sits one base away, suggesting this may be a read error. This chain uses TRBV12-3 or TRBV12-4 with TRBJ2-1; 8 nucleotides align to TRBD2. This CDR3 spans 16 amino acids. Unmatched junction bases numbered 11, after V lost 2 bases and J lost 8 bases. CDR3 sequence: CASSLSWSGGIDEQFF. The CDR3 DNA follows: TGTGCCAGCAGTTTAAGTTGGAGCGGGGGAATCGATGAGCAGTTCTTC.

The chain joins TRBV18 to TRBJ2-5; TRBD1 might be the D (6 bases). This CDR3 has 15 amino acids. The germline gives CDR1 KGHSH, CDR2 LQKENI. V lost 1 base and J lost 4, with 13 bases in between. The CDR3 reads CASSPQGEFTETQYF. The DNA for the CDR3 is TGTGCCAGCTCACCACAGGGGGAATTTACAGAGACCCAGTACTTC.

V is TRBV10-3 and J is TRBJ2-1, with D perhaps matching TRBD2 (5 bases). This CDR3 contains 15 residues. V lost 0 bases to trimming and J lost 7 bases, with 13 bases between them. The germline CDR1 and CDR2 sequences are ENHRY and SYGVKD. The CDR3 sequence: CAISESGVEKNEQFF. In nucleotides, the CDR3 is TGTGCCATCAGTGAGTCCGGGGTCGAAAAGAATGAGCAGTTCTTC.

This sequence joins TRBV9 and TRBJ2-7, with D possibly being TRBD1 (5 bases). Germline CDR1 and CDR2: SGDLS and YYNGEE. V gave up 4 bases and J gave up 0 bases, with 14 bases separating them. The CDR3 length is 15 residues. The CDR3 spells CASSPQPDSSYEQYF. The CDR3 DNA sequence: TGTGCCAGCAGCCCCCAGCCAGACAGCTCCTACGAGCAGTACTTC.

The CDR3 reads CAVIVTEAFF. The CDR3, as DNA: TGTGCAGTCATTGTCACTGAAGCTTTCTTT. The chain couples TRBV30 to TRBJ1-1; no clear D gene. This CDR3 region has 10 residues. CDR1 and CDR2 (germline): GTSNPN, SVGIG (reference sequence).

The chain uses TRBV9 and TRBJ2-7; weak D call: TRBD2 (5 bases). CDR1 SGDLS and CDR2 YYNGEE come from the germline V gene. CDR3 length: 13 residues. V dropped 3 bases and J dropped 3 bases, with 10 bases sitting between them. CDR3 protein: CASSAREGYEQYF. In nucleotides, the CDR3 is TGTGCCAGCAGCGCCCGTGAGGGCTACGAGCAGTACTTC.

The table lists this clonotype with many counts. The CDR3 coding sequence is TGTGCCAGCAGCCAAGGCAGGACCCCACAAGAGACCCAGTACTTC. Encoded protein: CASSQGRTPQETQYF. The V and J genes are TRBV3-1 and TRBJ2-5, with unresolved D. From germline, CDR1 is LGHDT and CDR2 YNNKEL (reference sequence). The germline V and J ends were trimmed by 1 base and 2 bases, with 11 bases remaining between them. This CDR3 comprises 15 residues.

This clonotype was observed a handful of times. The chain couples TRBV18 to TRBJ1-4; D ambiguous. CDR3 length: 15 residues. Germline values: CDR1 KGHSH, CDR2 LQKENI. The V and J ends lost 1 base and 0 bases respectively, with 6 bases between them. The CDR3 DNA is TGTGCCAGCTCACCACAGGTTGCAACTAATGAAAAACTGTTTTTT. The encoded protein is CASSPQVATNEKLFF.

V is TRBV3-1 and J is TRBJ1-3; D may be TRBD1 (5 bases). The CDR3 spans 14 residues. Trimming cost V 3 bases and J 14 bases, with 20 bases left between them. Germline-derived CDR1 and CDR2 are LGHDT and YNNKEL (reference sequence). CDR3 residues: CASSHGTAQRPLYF. The CDR3 coding sequence is TGTGCCAGCAGCCACGGGACGGCCCAACGGCCCCTATATTTT. The variable domain in full, with the rest retrieved from reference TRBV3-1 and TRBJ1-3, is DTAVSQTPKYLVTQMGNDKSIKCEQNLGHDTMYWYKQDSKKFLKIMFSYNNKELIINETVPNRFSPKSPDKAHLNLHINSLELGDSAVYFCASSHGTAQRPLYFGEGSWLTVV.

The CDR3 spells CSVVRGTSFF. Written as DNA, the CDR3 is TGCAGCGTAGTCCGGGGGACGTCTTTCTTT. V gene TRBV29-1 combines with J gene TRBJ1-1; D perhaps matches TRBD1 (5 bases). This CDR3 contains 10 residues. Germline lookup yields CDR1 SQVTM and CDR2 ANQGSEA. Trimming shortened V by 6 bases and J by 12 bases, and 14 bases separated the two germline ends.